This entry lists 27 T cell receptor beta chains sequenced from one sample in a study of shared clonotypes between healthy human individuals. Sequencing was performed with immunoSEQ multiplex PCR; in TCRdb, only in-frame clones are kept and a portion is missing. This repertoire shows 2 million to 2.5 million clones, 80% to 95% found once; its top ten account for under 0.45%. Source material: naive CD4+ T cells from PBMCs. Subset here: CD45RA+ positively selected. The receptors come from a man in his late teens or twenties in good health. Some clones in this sample may be carry-over from other donors' samples.

For the CDR3, the DNA is TGTGCCAGCAGTTTACCCCGGACTAGCGGGAGCACAGAGACCCAGTACTTC. It codes for CASSLPRTSGSTETQYF. J is TRBJ2-5 and V is TRBV28; 13 bases match TRBD2. The germline CDR1 and CDR2 sequences are MDHEN and SYDVKM. This CDR3 has 17 amino acids. With V trimmed by 2 bases and J by 4 bases, 7 bases remained unmatched. Variable domain in full (rest from reference TRBV28 and TRBJ2-5): DVKVTQSSRYLVKRTGEKVFLECVQDMDHENMFWYRQDPGLGLRLIYFSYDVKMKEKGDIPEGYSVSREKKERFSLILESASTNQTSMYLCASSLPRTSGSTETQYFGPGTRLLVL.

The chain recombines TRBV7-3 with TRBJ2-1; 9 bases line up with TRBD2. The germline gives CDR1 SGHTA, CDR2 FQGTGA. The CDR3 length is 17 residues. The junction had 8 bases not matched to a gene; V was cut back by 3 bases and J by 2 bases. The CDR3 region has the DNA TGTGCCAGCAGCTTGAGGGGACTAGCCGCTACCTACAATGAGCAGTTCTTC. Translation: CASSLRGLAATYNEQFF.

The CDR3 coding sequence is TGTGCCAGCAGTTTAATGACAGGGGTTCAGCCCCAGCATTTT. Translated, it gives CASSLMTGVQPQHF. This rearrangement joins TRBV28 to TRBJ1-5; 8 nucleotides agree with TRBD1. V dropped 2 bases and J dropped 6; count of bases not matched to a gene: 3. Germline CDR1 reads MDHEN; CDR2 reads SYDVKM. The CDR3 is 14 amino acids.

This chain uses TRBV5-1 with TRBJ1-2; D perhaps matches TRBD1 (6 bases). Germline CDR1 is SGHRS and CDR2 is YFSETQ. This CDR3 is built from 15 residues. V dropped 0 bases and J dropped 8 bases, with 17 bases sitting between them. CDR3 coding DNA: TGCGCCAGCAGCTTGGTTACAGGGAGCCCGGGGGGCTACACCTTC. It codes for CASSLVTGSPGGYTF.

About this clone: The identical CDR3 is also encoded by other nucleotide sequences in the sample. This rearrangement joins TRBV29-1 to TRBJ1-3; TRBD1 matches at 9 bases. Per the germline V gene, CDR1 is SQVTM and CDR2 is ANQGSEA. The CDR3 is made up of 14 amino acids. The V segment lost 3 bases and the J segment 1 base; nucleotides outside the gene matches: 1. CDR3 bases: TGCAGCGTTGACGACAGGGGGTCTGGAAACACCATATATTTT. Protein product: CSVDDRGSGNTIYF.

V usage is TRBV6-5 and J usage is TRBJ2-7; 7 bases map to TRBD1. The CDR3 length is 14 residues. Germline V gene sequence: CDR1 MNHEY, CDR2 SVGAGI. V gave up 0 bases and J gave up 5 bases; unmatched junction bases: 4. Here the CDR3 reads CASSYSGTANEQYF. Here the CDR3 DNA reads TGTGCCAGCAGTTACTCCGGGACAGCCAACGAGCAGTACTTC.

The gene calls are TRBV20-1 and TRBJ1-1, with D perhaps TRBD1 (6 bases). Germline loops: CDR1 DFQATT, CDR2 SNEGSKA (reference sequence). This CDR3 is built from 11 residues. V lost 5 bases, J lost 7 bases, and 11 bases lay in between. CDR3 DNA sequence: TGCAGTGCTCCACAGGGAGTTGAAGCTTTCTTT. It encodes CSAPQGVEAFF.

The chain couples TRBV13 to TRBJ2-3, with TRBD2 identical over 13 bases. Per the germline V gene, CDR1 is PRHDT and CDR2 is FYEKMQ (reference sequence). With V trimmed by 5 bases and J by 4 bases, 6 bases remained unmatched. This CDR3 has 16 residues. The CDR3 DNA sequence: TGTGCCAGCAGCCCTCGACTAGCGGGAGGTCCAGATACGCAGTATTTT. The encoded protein is CASSPRLAGGPDTQYF.

The gene calls are TRBV7-8 and TRBJ2-3; D is uncertain. Germline assignment: CDR1 SGHVS and CDR2 FQNEAQ. Trimming cost V 2 bases and J 2 bases, with 11 bases left between them. CDR3 length equals 15 residues. The CDR3 is CASSLFPRTTDTQYF. The CDR3, as DNA: TGTGCCAGCAGCTTATTCCCCCGGACCACAGATACGCAGTATTTT. Variable domain in full (rest from reference TRBV7-8 and TRBJ2-3): GAGVSQSPRYKVAKRGQDVALRCDPISGHVSLFWYQQALGQGPEFLTYFQNEAQLDKSGLPSDRFFAERPEGSVSTLKIQRTQQEDSAVYLCASSLFPRTTDTQYFGPGTRLTVL.

In its sample, this clone was seen once. V usage is TRBV7-2 and J usage is TRBJ1-2; maybe TRBD1 (5 bases). The V end was cut by 2 bases, the J end by 0 bases, with 10 bases between. The CDR3 is 15 amino acids. The germline CDR1 and CDR2 sequences are SGHTA and FQGNSA. CDR3 sequence: CASSLRQRPNYGYTF. In DNA form, the CDR3 reads TGTGCCAGCAGCTTAAGACAGAGACCTAACTATGGCTACACCTTC. Based on the CDR3 plus reference TRBV7-2 and TRBJ1-2, the full variable domain is GAGVSQSPSNKVTEKGKDVELRCDPISGHTALYWYRQSLGQGLEFLIYFQGNSAPDKSGLPSDRFSAERTGGSVSTLTIQRTQQEDSAVYLCASSLRQRPNYGYTFGSGTRLTVV.

The chain carries TRBV7-2 and TRBJ2-5; D is perhaps TRBD2 (6 bases). The V end lost 5 bases, the J end lost 7 bases, and 14 bases lay between the germline ends. The CDR3 is made up of 13 amino acids. CDR1 is SGHTA, CDR2 FQGNSA, per germline. This CDR3 reads CASSGRRAGTQYF. The CDR3, as DNA: TGTGCCAGCAGCGGCCGCCGAGCGGGGACCCAGTACTTC.

The chain is built from TRBV19 and TRBJ1-5, with 7 bases aligning to TRBD1. Germline lookup yields CDR1 LNHDA and CDR2 SQIVND (reference sequence). The CDR3 sequence is 13 residues long. J gave up 2 bases and V 10 bases, and 5 bases lay outside the gene matches. The CDR3 spells CATSQGRNQPQHF. In DNA, the CDR3 is TGTGCCACCTCACAGGGGCGCAATCAGCCCCAGCATTTT.

The gene calls are TRBV5-1 and TRBJ2-7; D possibly corresponds to TRBD1 (6 bases). The V and J ends lost 0 bases and 2 bases respectively, with 15 bases between them. Germline CDR1 and CDR2: SGHRS and YFSETQ. CDR3 length equals 16 residues. The CDR3 here is CASSLGADRRTYEQYF. CDR3 in DNA: TGCGCCAGCAGCTTGGGGGCCGACAGGCGAACCTACGAGCAGTACTTC.

The gene calls are TRBV30 and TRBJ1-3; D call uncertain. The CDR3 consists of 11 residues. Looked up from germline, CDR1 is GTSNPN and CDR2 is SVGIG (reference sequence). Trimming stripped 5 bases from V and 9 bases from J, with 11 bases between. The CDR3 DNA sequence: TGTGCCTGGGGAGGACTTAGCACCATATATTTT. It translates to CAWGGLSTIYF.

This clone was seen only once. V and J are TRBV7-2 and TRBJ2-3, with TRBD2 matching 7 bases. CDR1 and CDR2 (germline): SGHTA, FQGNSA. V dropped 5 bases and J dropped 0; count of bases not matched to a gene: 11. The CDR3 loop spans 17 amino acids. The CDR3 DNA sequence: TGTGCCAGCAGCAGACGTACTAGCGCCACTAGCACAGATACGCAGTATTTT. This sequence encodes CASSRRTSATSTDTQYF. Full variable domain (outside the CDR3, taken from reference TRBV7-2 and TRBJ2-3): GAGVSQSPSNKVTEKGKDVELRCDPISGHTALYWYRQSLGQGLEFLIYFQGNSAPDKSGLPSDRFSAERTGGSVSTLTIQRTQQEDSAVYLCASSRRTSATSTDTQYFGPGTRLTVL.

Turning to this clone: This could be a read error, since a much larger clone is one nucleotide away. The same CDR3 is also encoded by other DNA sequences in this sample. V and J are TRBV7-2 and TRBJ1-1; no clear D. The CDR3 spans 13 residues. Germline-derived CDR1 and CDR2 are SGHTA and FQGNSA. V was clipped by 1 base and J by 1 base, with 4 bases between them. Here the CDR3 reads CASSLEANTEAFF. Written as DNA, the CDR3 is TGTGCCAGCAGCTTAGAGGCGAACACTGAAGCTTTCTTT.

The V call is TRBV5-4, the J call TRBJ2-5; a possible D gene is TRBD2 (7 bases). Trimming shortened V by 0 bases and J by 5 bases, and 17 bases separated the two germline ends. The CDR3 totals 16 residues. Looked up from germline, CDR1 is SGHNT and CDR2 is YYREEE (reference sequence). The DNA for the CDR3 is TGTGCCAGCAGCTTGGTTGGAGGGGGGGTTTCGGAGACCCAGTACTTC. Its protein product is CASSLVGGGVSETQYF.

For this clone: This CDR3 is also generated by other DNA sequences in the sample. This chain uses TRBV28 with TRBJ1-1; 7 bases match TRBD1. The CDR3 has 13 residues. With 2 bases clipped from V and 3 bases from J, the junction kept 0 bases outside the gene matches. Germline V gene sequence: CDR1 MDHEN, CDR2 SYDVKM. CDR3 nucleotide sequence: TGTGCCAGCAGTTTAACAGGGGACACTGAAGCTTTCTTT. Its translation: CASSLTGDTEAFF.

Turning to this clone: Given the absence of the conserved phenylalanine or tryptophan at the CDR3 end, a read error is likely. Because the CDR3's place on the DNA is in doubt, the DNA is left out and the CDR3 is given as listed by TCRdb. V gene TRBV6-1 combines with J gene TRBJ1-1; the table's D call, TRBD1, was not checked against the DNA. The CDR3 numbers 10 amino acids, ends counted. Germline CDR1 MNHNS, CDR2 SASEGT. CDR3: CASSEILQVV.

A note on this clone: At the DNA level, this CDR3 is encoded by other sequences in the same sample as well. J is TRBJ2-4 and V is TRBV6-5, with TRBD1 identical over 10 bases. With 6 bases clipped from V and 4 bases from J, the junction kept 3 bases outside the gene matches. There are 14 residues in the CDR3. Germline V CDR1 and CDR2: MNHEY, SVGAGI. The CDR3 is CASRRQGAKNIQYF. CDR3 nucleotide sequence: TGTGCCAGCAGACGACAGGGGGCTAAAAACATTCAGTACTTC.

The chain has TRBV5-1 and TRBJ2-2, with 7 bases lining up with TRBD1. With V trimmed by 4 bases and J by 6 bases, 12 bases remained unmatched. The CDR3 has 16 residues. The germline gives CDR1 SGHRS, CDR2 YFSETQ. The CDR3 here is CASSHEGAPWSGELFF. The CDR3 DNA reads TGCGCCAGCAGCCACGAGGGGGCCCCTTGGTCCGGGGAGCTGTTTTTT.

This chain joins TRBV5-1 and TRBJ1-1; 10 bases line up with TRBD1. This CDR3 has 14 residues. In germline, CDR1 is SGHRS, CDR2 YFSETQ. J was trimmed by 8 bases and V by 0 bases; bases with no gene match: 4. Here the CDR3 DNA reads TGCGCCAGCAGCTTGGAGGGACAGGGGTTGGAAGCTTTCTTT. Protein product: CASSLEGQGLEAFF. Combining the CDR3 with reference TRBV5-1 and TRBJ1-1 gives the whole variable domain KAGVTQTPRYLIKTRGQQVTLSCSPISGHRSVSWYQQTPGQGLQFLFEYFSETQRNKGNFPGRFSGRQFSNSRSEMNVSTLELGDSALYLCASSLEGQGLEAFFGQGTRLTVV.

This chain connects TRBV5-6 to TRBJ1-3, with a tentative D call TRBD1 (5 bases). Germline loops: CDR1 SGHDT, CDR2 YYEEEE. CDR3 length equals 14 residues. Trimming pared 0 bases from V and 2 bases from J, leaving 6 bases between. For the CDR3, the DNA is TGTGCCAGCAGCTTGGCGACAGCTGGAAACACCATATATTTT. It yields the protein CASSLATAGNTIYF.

The chain links TRBV7-2 to TRBJ2-1; no clear D gene. This CDR3 has 15 residues. Germline-derived CDR1 and CDR2 are SGHTA and FQGNSA. The V end lost 2 bases, the J end lost 2 bases, and 10 bases lay between the germline ends. This CDR3 is CASSLFVGTYNEQFF. In DNA form, the CDR3 reads TGTGCCAGCAGCTTATTTGTTGGAACCTACAATGAGCAGTTCTTC. The variable domain in full, completed from reference TRBV7-2 and TRBJ2-1, reads GAGVSQSPSNKVTEKGKDVELRCDPISGHTALYWYRQSLGQGLEFLIYFQGNSAPDKSGLPSDRFSAERTGGSVSTLTIQRTQQEDSAVYLCASSLFVGTYNEQFFGPGTRLTVL.

The V gene is TRBV11-2, the J gene TRBJ1-4; TRBD1 aligns across 9 bases. The germline gives CDR1 SGHAT, CDR2 FQNNGV. CDR3 length equals 13 residues. V was pared by 10 bases and J by 6 bases, with 6 bases of the junction left unmatched. CDR3 in amino acids: CATSRDRDEKLFF. For the CDR3, the DNA is TGTGCCACGAGCCGGGACAGGGATGAAAAACTGTTTTTT.

The chain has TRBV6-4 and TRBJ1-1, with D possibly being TRBD1 (5 bases). Trimming cost V 10 bases and J 1 base, with 13 bases left between them. From germline, CDR1 is MRHNA and CDR2 SNTAGT. There are 13 residues in the CDR3. The CDR3 DNA reads TGTGCCACCCCCGGGACGGGGAACACTGAAGCTTTCTTT. Translating it yields CATPGTGNTEAFF.

The chain joins TRBV6-1 to TRBJ2-3; D might be TRBD1 (7 bases). The CDR3 loop spans 15 amino acids. The germline V and J ends were trimmed by 5 bases and 4 bases, with 16 bases remaining between them. Germline lookup yields CDR1 MNHNS and CDR2 SASEGT. The CDR3 DNA reads TGTGCCAGCAGTCAAGGGGGGACAGCGGCAGATACGCAGTATTTT. Its protein is CASSQGGTAADTQYF.